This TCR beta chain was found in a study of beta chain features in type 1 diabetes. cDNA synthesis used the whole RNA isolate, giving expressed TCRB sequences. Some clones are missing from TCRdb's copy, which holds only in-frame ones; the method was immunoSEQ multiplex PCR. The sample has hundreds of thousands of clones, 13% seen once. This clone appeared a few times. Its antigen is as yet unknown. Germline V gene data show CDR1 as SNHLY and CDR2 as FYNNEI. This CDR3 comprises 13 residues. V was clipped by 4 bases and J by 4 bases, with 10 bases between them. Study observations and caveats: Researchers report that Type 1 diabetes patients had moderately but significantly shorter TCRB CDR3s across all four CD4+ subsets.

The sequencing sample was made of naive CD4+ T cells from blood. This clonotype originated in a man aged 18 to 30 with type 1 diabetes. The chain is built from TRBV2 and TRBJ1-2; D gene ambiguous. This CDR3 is CASSAGHLYGYTF. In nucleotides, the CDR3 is TGTGCCAGCAGTGCCGGGCACCTCTATGGCTACACCTTC.